A selection of T cell receptor beta chains follows, all from one sample in a study of patients and donors after allogeneic stem cell transplantation. TCRdb reprocessed the RT-PCR reads via MiXCR and lists one record per CDR3 protein. Of about a million distinct CDR3 sequences listed, more than 15% were seen once; the top ten hold 5% to 6.5%. The specimen sequenced was blood, either unsorted or a sorted T cell fraction (not recorded which). These receptors came from a human donor who was either an allogeneic HSCT recipient or a stem cell or donor lymphocyte infusion donor (not recorded which). It is not recorded whose cells these are; they may come from a transplant donor. Each CDR3 is given with its conserved first and last residue. A D gene is named only where the DNA matches it firmly. Clone size, where shown, is once, few, many, or a class for clones that have expanded.

CDR3aa	CDR3nt	v_gene	j_gene	abundance	d_gene
CASSVGMTDSYEQYF	TGTGCCAGCAGCGTAGGTATGACAGACTCCTACGAGCAGTACTTC	TRBV9	TRBJ2-7	NA	NA
CASSLVPGLLNEQYF	TGCGCCAGCAGCTTGGTGCCCGGCCTGCTGAACGAGCAGTACTTC	TRBV5-1	TRBJ2-7	few	NA
CASSGGNSGNTIYF	TGCGCCAGCAGCGGTGGGAACTCTGGAAACACCATATATTTT	TRBV5-1	TRBJ1-3	few	NA
CATSDSPVDTQYF	TGTGCCACCAGTGATTCCCCTGTGGATACGCAGTATTTT	TRBV24-1	TRBJ2-3	many	NA
CSAQTRQRPSPDYGYTF	TGCAGCGCCCAAACCCGACAGCGACCGTCTCCCGACTATGGCTACACCTTC	TRBV29-1	TRBJ1-2	few	NA
CASSEGDRAYYGYTF	TGTGCCAGCAGCGAGGGGGACAGGGCCTACTATGGCTACACCTTC	TRBV9	TRBJ1-2	NA	TRBD1
CASSLVTRGGYEQYF	TGTGCCAGCAGCTTAGTCACCCGGGGCGGCTACGAGCAGTACTTC	TRBV7-2	TRBJ2-7	few	NA
CASSLVAPASHSNQPQHF	TGTGCCAGCAGCTTAGTTGCCCCGGCCAGCCATAGCAATCAGCCCCAGCATTTT	TRBV11-2	TRBJ1-5	NA	NA
CATQRAGINYEQYF	TGTGCAACCCAGAGGGCTGGGATTAACTACGAGCAGTACTTC	TRBV7-2	TRBJ2-7	NA	NA
CASSQDGAFF	TGCGCCAGCAGCCAAGATGGAGCTTTCTTT	TRBV4-3	TRBJ1-1	NA	NA
CASSLFTGINQPQHF	TGTGCCAGCAGCTTGTTTACAGGAATAAATCAGCCCCAGCATTTT	TRBV5-6	TRBJ1-5	few	NA
CASSVGSGITYEQYF	TGTGCCAGCAGCGTAGGTAGCGGGATTACCTACGAGCAGTACTTC	TRBV9	TRBJ2-7	few	TRBD2
CSASDRVEQFF	TGCAGTGCTAGCGACAGGGTTGAGCAGTTCTTC	TRBV20-1	TRBJ2-1	few	TRBD1
CASSPTHGNQPQHF	TGTGCCAGCAGTCCGACCCATGGCAATCAGCCCCAGCATTTT	TRBV6-1	TRBJ1-5	NA	NA
CATSREDIPYEQYF	TGTGCCACCAGCAGAGAGGACATCCCCTACGAGCAGTACTTC	TRBV15	TRBJ2-7	few	NA
CSVEERGREQYF	TGCAGCGTTGAAGAGAGGGGAAGGGAGCAGTACTTC	TRBV29-1	TRBJ2-7	few	NA
CSARPVGFYEQYF	TGCAGTGCTAGGCCGGTCGGGTTCTACGAGCAGTACTTC	TRBV20-1	TRBJ2-7	NA	NA
CSALQGAFYEQYF	TGCAGTGCTTTGCAGGGGGCATTCTACGAGCAGTACTTC	TRBV20-1	TRBJ2-7	few	TRBD1
CASSLGTGSLGGDGYTF	TGTGCCAGCAGCCTCGGGACAGGCAGTCTGGGCGGGGATGGCTACACCTTC	TRBV6-1	TRBJ1-2	few	TRBD1
CSVEGGQGLATQYF	TGCAGCGTTGAAGGGGGACAGGGGCTCGCTACGCAGTATTTT	TRBV29-1	TRBJ2-3	few	TRBD1